This TCR beta chain stems from a study of long-term antiretroviral therapy in people with HIV. General observations from the study: Blood specimens, gathered between the mid-2000s and the late 2010s, were possibly obtained under older ART regimens. ART-treated samples gained diversity yet remained below transplant donor controls. Controls showed broader CDR3 length ranges than did the HIV repertoires.

At survey level, the immunoSEQ assay was run in its v3.0 version. Sequenced by immunoSEQ multiplex PCR; TCRdb stores in-frame clones only, minus some. Of 36,000 or so clones in the sample, around 80% were seen once. In the case of this clone: What it binds is unknown.

Germline assignment: CDR1 MNHEY and CDR2 SVGAGI. V was cut by 7 bases and J by 5 bases, with 14 bases left in between. The CDR3 length is 13 residues. This clonotype was obtained from a man between 18 and 35 years old with HIV. The sample consisted of unsorted PBMCs, taken 0.6 years after starting antiretroviral therapy. V and J are TRBV6-5 and TRBJ2-5; D may be TRBD2 (5 bases). CDR3 coding DNA: TGTGCCAGCAATTCCGCCGGGGAGGAGACCCAGTACTTC. It specifies CASNSAGEETQYF.